These 2 T cell receptor beta chains originate from one sample sequenced in a study of blood T cell repertoires in COVID-19. Method: immunoSEQ multiplex PCR; TCRdb's copy keeps in-frame clones and lacks some. This table holds more than 150,000 clones, approximately 88% found once. The sequencing sample was made of peripheral blood. These TCRs come from a man younger than 35 with active or convalescent COVID-19.

The sample holds one count of this clone. The rearrangement uses TRBV19 and TRBJ1-5, with D uncertain. With 2 bases removed from V and 4 bases from J, the gap between germline ends came to 12 bases. The CDR3 has 15 amino acids. Germline CDR1 LNHDA, CDR2 SQIVND (reference sequence). In DNA form, the CDR3 reads TGTGCCAGTAGTATATCCGTAGGCGGGAATCAGCCCCAGCATTTT. Translated, it gives CASSISVGGNQPQHF.

The genes are TRBV19 and TRBJ2-7; D is possibly TRBD1 (6 bases). This CDR3 is built from 13 residues. The V end lost 2 bases, the J end lost 4 bases, and 9 bases lay between the germline ends. Germline values: CDR1 LNHDA, CDR2 SQIVND (reference sequence). The CDR3 nucleotides are TGTGCCAGTAGTATAATTACAGGGTACGAGCAGTACTTC. Amino acid sequence: CASSIITGYEQYF.